This TCR beta chain was captured by sequencing in a study of cytomegalovirus exposure and HLA in healthy donors. General study points: The classifier reportedly diagnosed cytomegalovirus status with high specificity and sensitivity. Upon later analysis, HLA-associated TCR beta chains proved more clonally expanded than other, equally common chains.

About this clone itself: Its antigen is unknown.

Primers for the PCR totalled 60 Vbeta and 13 Jbeta. The table came from immunoSEQ multiplex PCR; TCRdb's copy has only in-frame clones and leaves some out. The table has about 120,000 clones, 50% to 65% seen once. This CDR3 has 14 amino acids. Germline V gene sequence: CDR1 SEHNR, CDR2 FQNEAQ (reference sequence). The source is a woman aged 40-49 years in good health and CMV-seropositive. Sequenced input: PBMCs. V is TRBV7-9 and J is TRBJ2-5; 9 nucleotides agree with TRBD1. Judging by the DNA end, TRBJ2-7 fits better; the J call may be wrong. In DNA, the CDR3 is TGTGCCAGCAGCTTGGACAGGGGTCTGGACGAGCAGTACTTC. This gives the protein CASSLDRGLDEQYF.